Following are 22 T cell receptor beta chains from one sample sequenced in a study of beta chain features in type 1 diabetes. Expressed TCRB transcripts were sequenced because the entire RNA isolate underwent reverse transcription. Sequenced by immunoSEQ multiplex PCR; TCRdb stores in-frame clones only, minus some. This table has 300,000 to 350,000 clones, roughly 13% appearing once. Their cognate antigens are unknown. The study's findings and limits: Researchers report that Type 1 diabetes patients had moderately but significantly shorter TCRB CDR3s across all four CD4+ subsets.

Sequencing was performed on naive CD4+ T cells from blood. Receptors were obtained from a woman aged 18-29 years with type 1 diabetes.

V usage is TRBV28 and J usage is TRBJ1-2; 7 bases are shared with TRBD1. Losses at the gene ends were 5 bases for V and 8 bases for J; bases not matched to a gene: 17. CDR1 is MDHEN, CDR2 SYDVKM, per germline. The CDR3 runs 16 residues. The CDR3 here is CASSPGQDLLGTGYTF. The CDR3 DNA reads TGTGCCAGCAGTCCCGGACAGGACCTCCTGGGAACGGGCTACACCTTC.

The rearrangement joins TRBV19 to TRBJ1-4; D ambiguous. The CDR3 sequence is 16 residues long. Trimming removed 4 bases from V and 6 bases from J, with 18 bases in between. CDR1 is LNHDA, CDR2 SQIVND, per germline (reference sequence). CDR3 sequence (DNA): TGTGCCAGTAGTAGAGCGCGGACTCGCCCCCATGAAAAACTGTTTTTT. It specifies CASSRARTRPHEKLFF.

The rearrangement links TRBV7-9 to TRBJ2-1; possible D gene TRBD1, 5 bases. Looked up from germline, CDR1 is SEHNR and CDR2 is FQNEAQ (reference sequence). Trimming left V 3 bases short and J 5 bases short, with 17 bases between. The CDR3 loop spans 16 amino acids. This CDR3 is CASSLFGAARNNEQFF. The CDR3 DNA reads as TGTGCCAGCAGCTTGTTTGGGGCCGCCCGAAACAATGAGCAGTTCTTC.

The chain has TRBV7-8 and TRBJ1-4, with a possible D match to TRBD1 (6 bases). This CDR3 has 15 residues. Germline V CDR1 and CDR2: SGHVS, FQNEAQ. Trimming took off 1 base at V and 4 bases at J, with 10 bases between the two ends. The CDR3, as DNA: TGTGCCAGCAGCTTAGGCGGACAGCTTAATGAAAAACTGTTTTTT. Translation: CASSLGGQLNEKLFF.

The chain couples TRBV7-3 to TRBJ2-1; TRBD2 matches 14 bases. Germline V gives CDR1 SGHTA, CDR2 FQGTGA. V shed 4 bases, J shed 6 bases, and the junction held 14 bases outside the gene matches. CDR3 size: 19 residues. The CDR3, as DNA: TGTGCCAGCAGCTCACTCATGGCGTTTGGGACTAGCGGGAGCAATGAGCAGTTCTTC. Protein product: CASSSLMAFGTSGSNEQFF.

The chain combines TRBV9 with TRBJ2-3; D is possibly TRBD1 (6 bases). Germline V gene lookup returns CDR1 SGDLS and CDR2 YYNGEE. V was shortened by 0 bases and J by 7 bases, with 12 bases between the two germline ends. The length of the CDR3 is 14 residues. As DNA, the CDR3 is TGTGCCAGCAGCGTAGCTCCAGGGGTAAATACGCAGTATTTT. Protein: CASSVAPGVNTQYF.

V usage is TRBV6-5 and J usage is TRBJ2-7; 7 nucleotides agree with TRBD2. The CDR3 is made up of 13 amino acids. Germline V gene data show CDR1 as MNHEY and CDR2 as SVGAGI. V shed 4 bases, J shed 3 bases, and the junction held 3 bases outside the gene matches. CDR3 protein: CASSSPGGYEQYF. CDR3 nucleotides: TGTGCCAGCAGTTCCCCGGGAGGCTACGAGCAGTACTTC.

This clone was seen only a few times. V usage is TRBV7-9 and J usage is TRBJ2-3, with 8 positions matching TRBD2. This CDR3 contains 17 residues. Unmatched junction bases numbered 7, after V lost 2 bases and J lost 0 bases. CDR1 SEHNR and CDR2 FQNEAQ come from the germline V gene (reference sequence). As DNA, the CDR3 is TGTGCCAGCAGCTTACGCCCCGCTAGCGGGAGCACAGATACGCAGTATTTT. Its protein is CASSLRPASGSTDTQYF.

The rearrangement joins TRBV7-2 to TRBJ1-2, with unresolved D. CDR1 and CDR2 from the germline V gene are SGHTA and FQGNSA. The CDR3 spans 14 residues. Trimming took off 0 bases at V and 6 bases at J, with 11 bases between the two ends. The CDR3 DNA reads TGTGCCAGCAGCTTAGCGCATCAAGGAGATGGCTACACCTTC. Translating it yields CASSLAHQGDGYTF.

This clone has just a few counts. The rearrangement joins TRBV19 to TRBJ2-7; 10 bases are a match to TRBD1. The germline V gene has CDR1 LNHDA and CDR2 SQIVND (reference sequence). With V trimmed by 5 bases and J by 3 bases, 7 bases remained unmatched. The CDR3 runs 15 residues. The CDR3 DNA reads TGTGCCAGTAGTGCGGGACAGGGGAACGGCTACGAGCAGTACGTC. Translating gives CASSAGQGNGYEQYV.

This clone was seen only a few times. In the same sample, other DNA sequences code for this CDR3. This rearrangement joins TRBV7-2 to TRBJ1-5, with a possible D match to TRBD1 (5 bases). The germline CDR1 and CDR2 sequences are SGHTA and FQGNSA. V was pared by 1 base and J by 4 bases, with 8 bases between. There are 14 residues in the CDR3. Here the CDR3 DNA reads TGTGCCAGCAGCTTAGATCGGGGGAATCAGCCCCAGCATTTT. Its translation: CASSLDRGNQPQHF.

This chain joins TRBV6-6 and TRBJ1-4; D ambiguous. The CDR3 extends over 11 amino acids. Trimming pared 6 bases from V and 8 bases from J, leaving 7 bases between. Germline-derived CDR1 and CDR2 are MNHNY and SVGAGI (reference sequence). The CDR3 is CASSPGEKLFF. CDR3 DNA sequence: TGTGCCAGCAGCCCCGGGGAAAAACTGTTTTTT.

This clone turned up a few times. The V gene is TRBV29-1, the J gene TRBJ1-2; D unresolved. Trimming stripped 2 bases from V and 0 bases from J, with 10 bases between. The CDR3 has 14 residues. CDR1 SQVTM and CDR2 ANQGSEA come from the germline V gene. The CDR3 coding sequence is TGCAGCGTTGAAAAGCGGTTAGCTAACTATGGCTACACCTTC. Its translation is CSVEKRLANYGYTF.

This clone was recorded a few times. J is TRBJ2-5 and V is TRBV15; 11 bases agree with TRBD2. CDR3 size: 20 residues. The J segment lost 2 bases and the V segment lost 0 bases, leaving 14 bases of the junction unmatched. The germline gives CDR1 LNHNV, CDR2 YYDKDF (reference sequence). CDR3 in DNA: TGTGCCACCAGCAGAGATTTTCGCAGAATAGCGGGAGGGTGGCAAGAGACCCAGTACTTC. It is translated as CATSRDFRRIAGGWQETQYF.

The chain links TRBV30 to TRBJ2-2, with TRBD2 identical over 10 bases. From germline, CDR1 is GTSNPN and CDR2 SVGIG (reference sequence). Unmatched junction bases numbered 0, after V lost 4 bases and J lost 1 base. The CDR3 totals 14 residues. The CDR3 DNA reads TGTGCCTGGACTAGCGGGAGGAACACCGGGGAGCTGTTTTTT. This encodes CAWTSGRNTGELFF.

This clone occurred a few times. The chain carries TRBV5-4 and TRBJ2-1, with TRBD2 matching over 9 bases. The ends lost 2 bases at V and 8 bases at J; junction bases unmatched: 8. This CDR3 region has 15 residues. The V gene's germline CDR1 is SGHNT and CDR2 YYREEE (reference sequence). The CDR3 DNA is TGTGCCAGCAGCTTTAGTAGCGGGAGAGGCGATGAGCAGTTCTTC. The encoded protein is CASSFSSGRGDEQFF. Drawing the rest from reference TRBV5-4 and TRBJ2-1, the complete variable domain is ETGVTQSPTHLIKTRGQQVTLRCSSQSGHNTVSWYQQALGQGPQFIFQYYREEENGRGNFPPRFSGLQFPNYSSELNVNALELDDSALYLCASSFSSGRGDEQFFGPGTRLTVL.

The V gene is TRBV28, the J gene TRBJ2-4, with 8 nucleotides matching TRBD1. Germline trimming cut 10 bases from V and 5 bases from J; bases unmatched to any gene: 1. CDR1 is MDHEN, CDR2 SYDVKM, per germline. CDR3 size: 11 residues. The CDR3 is CATGGENIQYF. The CDR3 bases are TGTGCCACAGGGGGCGAAAACATTCAGTACTTC.

CDR3 sequence reads: CASSEVRTSAYNEQFF. CDR3 bases: TGTGCCAGCAGTGAAGTCAGGACTAGCGCCTACAATGAGCAGTTCTTC. The J gene is TRBJ2-1, the V gene TRBV6-1, with TRBD2 matching 9 bases. V shed 1 base, J shed 2 bases, and the junction held 3 bases outside the gene matches. This CDR3 region has 16 residues. Germline CDR1 and CDR2: MNHNS and SASEGT.

This chain joins TRBV29-1 and TRBJ2-7, with TRBD2 identical over 11 bases. Germline CDR1 SQVTM, CDR2 ANQGSEA. The CDR3 totals 13 residues. Germline trimming cut 8 bases from V and 4 bases from J; bases unmatched to any gene: 7. DNA of the CDR3: TGCAGCTCCACCGGGACTAGCGGTTACGAGCAGTACTTC. Protein: CSSTGTSGYEQYF.

V usage is TRBV30 and J usage is TRBJ1-1; the D is unclear. The V end was cut by 2 bases, the J end by 6 bases, with 7 bases between. CDR3 length: 11 amino acids. The V gene's germline CDR1 is GTSNPN and CDR2 SVGIG (reference sequence). CDR3 bases: TGTGCCTGGAGTCAGATGGCTGAAGCTTTCTTT. As protein: CAWSQMAEAFF.

A word on this clone: The identical CDR3 is also encoded by other nucleotide sequences in the sample. V and J are TRBV11-2 and TRBJ1-1; no clear D. Trimming pared 2 bases from V and 2 bases from J, leaving 3 bases between. In germline, CDR1 is SGHAT, CDR2 FQNNGV. The CDR3 has 12 amino acids. The CDR3 is CASSLRNTEAFF. The CDR3 DNA reads TGTGCCAGCAGCTTACGTAACACTGAAGCTTTCTTT.

Only a few counts were recorded for this clone. CDR3 sequence reads: CASSLGAGSYNEQFF. As DNA, the CDR3 is TGTGCCAGCAGCTTAGGGGCAGGTTCCTACAATGAGCAGTTCTTC. The J gene is TRBJ2-1, the V gene TRBV7-3; D may be TRBD1 (5 bases). This CDR3 is 15 amino acids long. The V end was cut by 2 bases, the J end by 1 base, with 9 bases between. Germline V CDR1 and CDR2: SGHTA, FQGTGA.